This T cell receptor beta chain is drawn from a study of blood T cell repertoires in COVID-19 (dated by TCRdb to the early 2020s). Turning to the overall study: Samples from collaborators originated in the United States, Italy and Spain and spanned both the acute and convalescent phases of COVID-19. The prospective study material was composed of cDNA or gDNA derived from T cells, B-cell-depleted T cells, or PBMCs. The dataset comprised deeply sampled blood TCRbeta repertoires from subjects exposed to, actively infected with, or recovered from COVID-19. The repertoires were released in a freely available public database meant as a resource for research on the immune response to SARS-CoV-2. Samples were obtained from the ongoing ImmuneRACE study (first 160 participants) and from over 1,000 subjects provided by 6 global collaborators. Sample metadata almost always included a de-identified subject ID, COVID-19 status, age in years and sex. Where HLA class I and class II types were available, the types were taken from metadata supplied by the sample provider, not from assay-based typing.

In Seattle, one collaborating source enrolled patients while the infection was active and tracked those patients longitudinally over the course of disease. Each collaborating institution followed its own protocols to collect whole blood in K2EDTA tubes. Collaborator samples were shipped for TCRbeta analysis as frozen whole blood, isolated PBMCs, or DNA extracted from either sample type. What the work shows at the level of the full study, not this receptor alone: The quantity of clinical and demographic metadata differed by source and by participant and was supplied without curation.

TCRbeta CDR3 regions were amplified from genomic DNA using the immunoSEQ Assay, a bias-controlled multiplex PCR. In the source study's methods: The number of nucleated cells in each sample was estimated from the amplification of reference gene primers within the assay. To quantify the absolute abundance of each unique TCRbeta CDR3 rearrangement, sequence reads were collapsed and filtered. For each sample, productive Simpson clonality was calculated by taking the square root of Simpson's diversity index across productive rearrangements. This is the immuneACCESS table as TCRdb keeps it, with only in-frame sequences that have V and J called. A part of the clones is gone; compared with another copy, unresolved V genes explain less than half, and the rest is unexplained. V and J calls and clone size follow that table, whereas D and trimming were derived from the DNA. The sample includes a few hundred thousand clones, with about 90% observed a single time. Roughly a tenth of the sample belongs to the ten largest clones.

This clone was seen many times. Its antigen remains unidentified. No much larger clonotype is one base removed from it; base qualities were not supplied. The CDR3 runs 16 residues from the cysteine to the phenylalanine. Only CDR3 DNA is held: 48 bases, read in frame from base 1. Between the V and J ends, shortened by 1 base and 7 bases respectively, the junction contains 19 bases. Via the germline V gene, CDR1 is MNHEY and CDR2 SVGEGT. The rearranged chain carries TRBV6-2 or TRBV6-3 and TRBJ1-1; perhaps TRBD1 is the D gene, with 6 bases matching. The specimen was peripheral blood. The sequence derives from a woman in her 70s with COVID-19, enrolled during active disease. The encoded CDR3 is CASSYYTAGEGFEAFF. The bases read TGTGCCAGCAGTTACTACACGGCAGGGGAAGGATTTGAAGCTTTCTTT.